This T cell receptor (beta chain) stems from a study of T cells in Graves' hyperthyroidism and ophthalmopathy. Germline CDR1 ENHRY, CDR2 SYGVKD. With 3 bases removed from V and 0 bases from J, the gap between germline ends came to 9 bases. The CDR3 loop spans 15 amino acids. TCR beta CDR3 region amplification was performed from RNA transcripts. A first-round RT-PCR of the TCR CDR3 used the HTBI primer set. TCRdb passed the multiplex PCR reads through MiXCR, listing each CDR3 protein once. The data contain about 520,000 distinct CDR3 sequences, 24% of them singletons. This clonotype has a count of ten or more.

What was sequenced was blood. The TCR sequence derives from a woman under 40 with Graves' ophthalmopathy. The chain joins TRBV10-3 to TRBJ1-3; no reliable D call. CDR3: CAISDMRNSGNTIYF. For the CDR3, the DNA is TGTGCCATCAGTGACATGCGAAACTCTGGAAACACCATATATTTT.